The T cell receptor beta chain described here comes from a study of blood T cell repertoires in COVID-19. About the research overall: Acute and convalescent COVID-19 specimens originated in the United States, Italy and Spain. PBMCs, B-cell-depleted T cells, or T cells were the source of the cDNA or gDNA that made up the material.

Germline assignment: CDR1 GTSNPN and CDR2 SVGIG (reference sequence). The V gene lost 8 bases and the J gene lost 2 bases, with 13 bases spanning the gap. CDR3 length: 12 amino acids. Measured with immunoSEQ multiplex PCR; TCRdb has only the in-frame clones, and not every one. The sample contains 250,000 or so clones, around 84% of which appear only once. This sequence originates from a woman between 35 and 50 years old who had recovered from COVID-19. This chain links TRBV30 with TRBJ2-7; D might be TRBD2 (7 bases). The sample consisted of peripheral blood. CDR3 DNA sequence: TGTGCCCAAGGGGGGGGGCCCTACGAGCAGTACTTC. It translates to CAQGGGPYEQYF.